The subject of this entry is one T cell receptor (beta chain). V gave up 1 base and J gave up 5 bases; unmatched junction bases: 15. The CDR3 runs 19 residues. Germline loops: CDR1 MNHEY, CDR2 SMNVEV (reference sequence). TCRdb's copy holds only in-frame clones and misses some; the assay was immunoSEQ multiplex PCR. The sample shows roughly 290,000 clones, about 82% of them seen only once. This entry belongs to a study of blood T cell repertoires in COVID-19. Study in general: Sites across the United States, Italy and Spain contributed samples from acute and convalescent COVID-19.

Sequenced: peripheral blood. The chain uses TRBV27 and TRBJ2-1, with TRBD2 matching 9 bases. This clonotype was sampled from a woman in her 50s with active or convalescent COVID-19. The CDR3 sequence: CASSLFAGGDRISNNEQFF. For the CDR3, the DNA is TGTGCCAGCAGTTTATTCGCGGGAGGGGACCGCATCAGTAACAATGAGCAGTTCTTC.